A selection of T cell receptor beta chains follows, all from one sample in a study of blood T cells in healthy people across ages. TCRdb ran MiXCR on the 5' RACE reads and lists one entry per CDR3 protein. The table lists about 930,000 distinct CDR3 sequences, about 28% of them singletons, with roughly 10% in the top ten. These data were also reused for a study on T cells of mothers and their children.

The specimen was blood. The receptors come from a woman between 35 and 50 years old in good health. CDR3s include the opening cysteine and the closing phenylalanine or tryptophan. A D gene is named only where the DNA matches it firmly. Only part of the rows carry a size: once, few, many, or a class if the clone is expanded.

V	D	J	length	size	CDR3	DNA
TRBV12-3/TRBV12-4	.	TRBJ1-6	14	.	CASSPAGTSAPLHF	TGTGCCAGCAGCCCAGCAGGCACATCCGCTCCCCTCCACTTT
TRBV5-1	.	TRBJ2-5	15	.	CASSQQPGQQETRYF	TGCGCCAGCAGCCAACAACCGGGACAACAAGAGACCCGGTACTTC
TRBV14	.	TRBJ2-1	14	many	CASSQEVKGLVQFF	TGTGCCAGCAGCCAAGAGGTGAAGGGATTAGTGCAGTTCTTC
TRBV12-3/TRBV12-4	.	TRBJ1-3	17	.	CASSLSSGAGAGNTIYF	TGTGCCAGCAGTTTAAGTTCGGGGGCAGGAGCTGGAAACACCATATATTTT
TRBV5-5	.	TRBJ2-2	11	.	CASIWAGELFF	TGTGCCAGCATTTGGGCCGGGGAGCTGTTTTTT
TRBV28	.	TRBJ2-7	12	few	CASTDNSYEQYF	TGTGCCAGCACCGACAACTCCTACGAGCAGTACTTC
TRBV20-1	.	TRBJ1-5	14	.	CSARGPGVNQPQHF	TGCAGTGCTAGGGGACCCGGGGTAAATCAGCCCCAGCATTTT
TRBV3-1	.	TRBJ2-7	16	.	CASSQVSGAGVYEQYF	TGTGCCAGCAGCCAAGTCTCCGGGGCAGGGGTGTACGAGCAGTACTTC
TRBV5-1	TRBD1	TRBJ2-3	16	few	CASSSTGGFSADTQYF	TGCGCCAGCAGCTCGACAGGGGGCTTTTCTGCAGATACGCAGTATTTT
TRBV12-3/TRBV12-4	.	TRBJ2-1	15	few	CASNPGVGPYNEQFF	TGTGCCAGCAACCCAGGGGTCGGGCCTTACAATGAGCAGTTCTTC
TRBV7-9	.	TRBJ2-6	16	.	CASSDTPSSGANVLTF	TGTGCCAGCAGCGACACCCCGAGCTCTGGGGCCAACGTCCTGACTTTC
TRBV12-3/TRBV12-4	.	TRBJ2-7	13	many	CASSGTTGREQYF	TGTGCCAGCAGTGGCACGACGGGGCGGGAGCAGTACTTC
TRBV7-2	.	TRBJ1-3	15	.	CTSSLAGRVGNTIYF	TGTACCAGCAGCTTAGCAGGAAGAGTTGGAAACACCATATATTTT
TRBV7-3	.	TRBJ2-3	15	few	CASSLVRDAKNTQYF	TGTGCCAGCAGCTTAGTAAGGGATGCCAAGAATACGCAGTATTTT
TRBV10-3	.	TRBJ2-3	15	once	CAISDPRESTDTQYF	TGTGCCATCAGCGACCCGCGAGAAAGCACAGATACGCAGTATTTT
TRBV12-3/TRBV12-4	.	TRBJ1-2	16	many	CASSSGIGRRAYGYTF	TGTGCCAGCAGTTCTGGTATCGGCCGAAGGGCCTATGGCTACACCTTC
TRBV5-1	.	TRBJ1-5	13	.	CASSDQGNQPQHF	TGCGCCAGCAGTGACCAGGGCAATCAGCCCCAGCATTTT
TRBV7-2	.	TRBJ1-3	15	.	CASSIQATSGNTIYF	TGTGCCAGCAGCATCCAGGCTACCTCTGGAAACACCATATATTTT
TRBV4-3	.	TRBJ2-6	17	few	CASSQSPGASGANVLTF	TGCGCCAGCAGCCAATCTCCGGGGGCCTCTGGGGCCAACGTCCTGACTTTC
TRBV7-2	.	TRBJ2-1	14	few	CASSWRTRDNEQFF	TGTGCCAGCAGCTGGAGGACCCGAGACAATGAGCAGTTCTTC
TRBV27	TRBD2	TRBJ2-7	15	.	CASSSSGGGLGEQYF	TGTGCCAGCAGTTCTAGCGGGGGAGGGTTGGGCGAGCAGTACTTC
TRBV6-5	TRBD1	TRBJ2-7	16	.	CASTQRGQGRNGEQYF	TGTGCCAGCACCCAACGAGGACAGGGAAGGAACGGCGAGCAGTACTTC
TRBV28	TRBD2	TRBJ2-7	14	many	CASSPGLAVYEQYF	TGTGCCAGCAGTCCGGGACTAGCGGTGTACGAGCAGTACTTC
TRBV7-9	.	TRBJ2-5	12	many	CASLGGGETQYF	TGTGCCAGCTTGGGGGGAGGAGAGACCCAGTACTTC
TRBV20-1	.	TRBJ2-3	14	.	CSAVGTTSTDTQYF	TGCAGTGCCGTCGGGACAACTAGCACAGATACGCAGTATTTT
TRBV7-9	.	TRBJ1-4	14	few	CASSLSSSREKLFF	TGTGCCAGCAGCTTATCGTCGTCGAGGGAAAAACTGTTTTTT
TRBV24-1	.	TRBJ2-1	15	few	CATSDFGGGDNEQFF	TGTGCCACCAGTGATTTTGGGGGCGGTGACAATGAGCAGTTCTTC
TRBV28	.	TRBJ2-3	16	.	CASTNPLRASTDTQYF	TGTGCCAGCACCAATCCCTTGAGGGCAAGCACAGATACGCAGTATTTT
TRBV28	.	TRBJ2-3	15	.	CASSLNKDPTDTQYF	TGTGCCAGCAGTTTAAACAAAGACCCCACAGATACGCAGTATTTT
TRBV6-6	.	TRBJ2-7	14	many	CASSWVTGAYEQYF	TGTGCCAGCAGTTGGGTGACAGGCGCCTACGAGCAGTACTTC
TRBV7-9	.	TRBJ2-1	15	few	CASSEEWNGGNEQFF	TGTGCCAGCAGCGAAGAATGGAATGGAGGCAATGAGCAGTTCTTC
TRBV24-1	.	TRBJ2-1	12	.	CATTSTGNEQFF	TGTGCCACCACCTCCACAGGCAATGAGCAGTTCTTC
TRBV5-1	.	TRBJ1-6	15	.	CASSPEVGDNSPLHF	TGCGCCAGCAGCCCGGAGGTGGGAGATAATTCACCCCTCCACTTT
TRBV6-6	.	TRBJ2-6	17	many	CASSYSGGASGANVLTF	TGTGCCAGCAGTTACTCAGGGGGGGCCTCTGGGGCCAACGTCCTGACTTTC
TRBV28	.	TRBJ2-7	15	few	CASSLEQGLTYEQYF	TGTGCCAGCAGTTTAGAGCAGGGTCTTACCTACGAGCAGTACTTC
TRBV28	.	TRBJ1-5	14	once	CASSSGGWNQPQHF	TGTGCCAGCAGTTCGGGAGGATGGAATCAGCCCCAGCATTTT
TRBV27	.	TRBJ2-3	16	.	CASSLGLRGGTDTQYF	TGTGCCAGCAGTTTAGGTTTGCGGGGAGGCACAGATACGCAGTATTTT
TRBV27	TRBD1	TRBJ2-5	16	few	CASSLFWQGAGETQYF	TGTGCCAGCAGTTTATTTTGGCAGGGGGCAGGAGAGACCCAGTACTTC
TRBV28	.	TRBJ1-4	15	once	CASSLNIGANEKLFF	TGTGCCAGCAGTTTAAACATTGGAGCTAATGAAAAACTGTTTTTT
TRBV12-3/TRBV12-4	TRBD1	TRBJ1-2	13	few	CASSLKGAGSYTF	TGTGCCAGCAGTTTGAAGGGGGCGGGAAGCTACACCTTC
TRBV29-1	TRBD1	TRBJ1-2	13	.	CSVIDRGSYGYTF	TGCAGCGTTATAGACAGGGGAAGCTATGGCTACACCTTC
TRBV6-2/TRBV6-3	TRBD1	TRBJ2-1	14	.	CASLTGGNYNAQFF	TGTGCCAGCTTAACAGGGGGGAATTACAATGCGCAGTTCTTC
TRBV9	.	TRBJ1-5	15	many	CASSVGTVGNQPQHF	TGTGCCAGCAGCGTAGGGACCGTAGGCAATCAGCCCCAGCATTTT
TRBV12-3/TRBV12-4	.	TRBJ1-2	13	.	CASSLGDMKGYTF	TGTGCCAGCAGTTTGGGGGACATGAAGGGCTACACCTTC
TRBV12-3/TRBV12-4	.	TRBJ1-4	14	.	CASSLRSLGEKLFF	TGTGCCAGCAGTTTACGTTCTCTCGGGGAAAAACTGTTTTTT
TRBV12-3/TRBV12-4	.	TRBJ1-2	15	few	CASSSTGRGSYGYTF	TGTGCCAGCAGTTCAACAGGGAGAGGGTCCTATGGCTACACCTTC
TRBV2	.	TRBJ1-2	14	.	CASSPTTELGGYTF	TGTGCCAGCAGTCCCACGACTGAATTGGGAGGCTACACCTTC
TRBV2	TRBD1	TRBJ2-7	14	many	CASSEAWDRTEQYF	TGTGCCAGCAGTGAAGCATGGGACAGAACCGAGCAGTACTTC
TRBV12-3/TRBV12-4	.	TRBJ2-7	19	.	CASSPRGVSTKLSYNEQYF	TGTGCCAGCAGTCCCCGCGGAGTATCTACTAAACTCTCCTACAATGAGCAGTACTTC
TRBV28	.	TRBJ2-7	17	many	CASPPGQPDRSSYEQYF	TGTGCCAGCCCCCCCGGACAGCCTGATAGGAGCTCCTACGAGCAGTACTTC
TRBV15	.	TRBJ1-5	13	few	CATSRVAGQPQHF	TGTGCCACCAGCAGAGTCGCGGGGCAGCCCCAGCATTTT
TRBV3-1	.	TRBJ1-2	16	few	CASSQVTGIKGYGYTF	TGTGCCAGCAGCCAAGTTACAGGGATTAAAGGGTATGGCTACACCTTC
TRBV5-1	.	TRBJ2-7	13	.	CASSLTGNSEQYF	TGCGCCAGCAGCTTGACAGGGAATAGCGAGCAGTACTTC
TRBV5-5	.	TRBJ1-5	15	.	CASSSHTGKGQPQHF	TGTGCCAGCAGCTCCCACACAGGGAAAGGTCAGCCCCAGCATTTT
TRBV5-6	TRBD1	TRBJ1-2	14	.	CASSPGTGVLGYTF	TGTGCCAGCAGCCCAGGGACAGGGGTTTTGGGCTACACCTTC